This TCR beta chain originates from a study of Ad26.COV2.S vaccination and SARS-CoV-2 variants (dated by TCRdb to the early 2020s). For context, the study as a whole: Donors in the vaccine arm were drawn from COV1001, a phase I-IIa trial of Ad26.COV2.S in healthy adults that was multicentre, randomized, double-blind and placebo-controlled. Ad26.COV2.S was administered intramuscularly at 5 x 10^10 or 1 x 10^11 viral particles, either as a single shot or as two shots given 56 days apart. Trial participants were randomized into five groups of five, in which low-dose or high-dose Ad26.COV2.S was given once or twice, or placebo was given on both occasions. Blinding of investigators to trial group allocation was maintained during experiments and outcome assessment. A total of 32 samples were included in the TCR-sequenced set, comprising 19 Ad26.COV2.S vaccine recipients, 5 placebo recipients and 8 SARS-CoV-2 convalescent individuals. Sequencing of the TCRbeta repertoire served to evaluate the specificity and breadth of SARS-CoV-2-reactive T cell receptors following Ad26.COV2.S vaccination.

The immunoSEQ Assay was used to sequence TCRbeta CDR3 regions. After extraction, genomic DNA underwent amplification by bias-controlled multiplex PCR, followed by high-throughput sequencing. The authors processed their data as follows. To quantify the absolute abundance of each unique TCRbeta CDR3 region, sequences were collapsed and filtered. T cell fraction was estimated by normalizing TCRbeta template counts to usable DNA, which was measured by amplifying reference genes present in all nucleated cells. Repertoire TCRs were annotated as SARS-CoV-2-specific by exact matching of V gene, CDR3 amino acid sequence and J gene to a known reactive TCR set. The reference SARS-CoV-2 TCR set came from MIRA and was filtered for enrichment in COVID-19-positive ImmuneCODE repertoires, removing public or cross-reactive TCRs. Using the MIRA antigens, annotated TCRs were further analysed by specific ORF or by position within an ORF. Breadth was defined as annotated unique rearrangements over total unique productive rearrangements; depth was the summed frequency of those rearrangements. Group comparisons of TCR breadth used two-sided Wilcoxon rank-sum tests. TCRdb provides this immuneACCESS table in a form limited to in-frame rearrangements. Some clones are lacking; in checked studies, under half of them reflect an unresolved V gene, and why the rest are absent is not known. The D gene and trimming were derived from the DNA, and the V and J assignments and clone size from that table. In all, the sample holds about 350,000 clones, and approximately 85% of those were seen once. The top ten constitute 3% to 4% of the sample.

General conclusions and limits of the study: According to the authors, total T cell responses may have been underestimated by the TCR breadth and depth analyses. Ad26.COV2.S recipients had higher spike-specific TCR breadth than placebo recipients (P = 0.0014). The study lacked the statistical power to compare responses across vaccine doses or regimens. After vaccination, substantial breadth of spike-specific CD8+ and CD4+ T cell responses was reported. Comparable non-spike TCR breadth was observed between vaccine and placebo recipients, consistent with only spike being contained in the vaccine.

To note about this clone: Its specific antigen is unknown. No qualities accompany the bases; no much larger clone lies one base away.

According to the study, the label for this sample's treatment or condition signals: some 20 received Ad26.COV2.S at low or high dose, single or two shots; about 5 received placebo; per-sample allocation not given. For vaccine and placebo recipients, the sequenced repertoires came from samples collected on day 63 after the first injection. Between 29 July and 7 August 2020, Cohort 1b enrolled around 24 adults aged 18-55 years at one site in Boston, USA. Ad26.COV2.S was a replication-incompetent adenovirus type 26 vector expressing a prefusion-stabilized SARS-CoV-2 spike protein from the original Wuhan strain. This material consisted of peripheral blood, taken in a trial of Ad26.COV2.S vaccine versus placebo. The clonotype comes from a person between 18 and 65 years old who received the Ad26.COV2.S COVID-19 vaccine or a placebo.

The CDR3 is CASSLFIASGANVLTF. The bases are TGTGCCAGCAGTTTATTCATAGCCTCGGGGGCCAACGTCCTGACTTTC. The rearrangement combines TRBV27 with TRBJ2-6, with no confident D gene call. Including cysteine and phenylalanine, the CDR3 has 16 amino acids. CDR3 DNA is the only sequence kept; it has 48 bases, read in frame from the first base. The junction carries 11 bases between V and J, which are trimmed by 1 base and 4 bases respectively. Per the germline V gene (reference sequence), MNHEY is the CDR1 and SMNVEV is the CDR2.